These T cell receptor beta chains were read from a single sample in a study of blood T cells in healthy people across ages. TCRdb passed the 5' RACE reads through MiXCR, listing each CDR3 protein once. The repertoire has roughly 680,000 distinct CDR3 sequences, 52% of them found once; the top ten carry roughly 14%. Specimen: blood. These receptor sequences come from a woman aged 80 or older in good health. Each CDR3 is given with its conserved first and last residue. The order of the fields is D gene, clone size, J gene, V gene, CDR3 DNA, CDR3 protein. The D gene is left open where the match is weak. Expanded clones are given a class, and other clones once, few, many or no size at all.

NA | NA | TRBJ1-3 | TRBV3-1 | TGTGCCAGCAGCACGCCCGGGACGGACACCATATATTTT | CASSTPGTDTIYF
NA | many | TRBJ1-1 | TRBV12-3/TRBV12-4 | TGTGCCAGCAATATAGGACAGAGAAACACTGAAGCTTTCTTT | CASNIGQRNTEAFF
NA | NA | TRBJ1-6 | TRBV2 | TGTGCCAGCAGTGAAAGTCCAGGGGCCTATTCACCCCTCCACTTT | CASSESPGAYSPLHF
TRBD2 | NA | TRBJ2-5 | TRBV7-9 | TGTGCCAGCAGCTTCGGCCGGATTCGAAACGATGGGACTAGCGTCAGAGAGACCCAGTACTTC | CASSFGRIRNDGTSVRETQYF
NA | many | TRBJ2-7 | TRBV9 | TGTGCCAGCAGCGCCCAGGCAAGCGGTCCCTACGAGCAGTACTTC | CASSAQASGPYEQYF
TRBD2 | few | TRBJ2-3 | TRBV4-3 | TGCGCCAGCAGTCTAAGCGGGGGGGCCGGAAGAGATACGCAGTATTTT | CASSLSGGAGRDTQYF
NA | NA | TRBJ1-2 | TRBV7-9 | TGTGCCAGCAGCTTAGGCGGGGCCTATAACTATGGCTACACCTTC | CASSLGGAYNYGYTF
NA | NA | TRBJ2-5 | TRBV7-2 | TGTGCCAGCAGCTCGCCCGGACATTCACAAGAGACCCAGTACTTC | CASSSPGHSQETQYF
NA | NA | TRBJ1-6 | TRBV3-1 | TGTGCCACGGGACATGGGAACGGTTCACCCCTCCACTTT | CATGHGNGSPLHF
TRBD2 | many | TRBJ2-5 | TRBV7-9 | TGTGCCAGCAGCTTCTCTGGTGGGACTAGACAAGAGACCCAGTACTTC | CASSFSGGTRQETQYF
TRBD2 | many | TRBJ2-1 | TRBV27 | TGTGCCAGCAGTTTACGACTAGCGGGGGGGCTTGGCACCAATGAGCAGTTCTTC | CASSLRLAGGLGTNEQFF
NA | many | TRBJ2-5 | TRBV27 | TGTGCCAGCAGTTACTCGTTAGGGAACAGGGAGACCCAGTACTTC | CASSYSLGNRETQYF
TRBD2 | many | TRBJ2-1 | TRBV28 | TGTGCCAGCAGTTCTCTCCTAGGACTAGCGTACAATGAGCAGTTCTTC | CASSSLLGLAYNEQFF
NA | NA | TRBJ1-1 | TRBV20-1 | TGCAGTGCCTACAGGGCGGGCACTGAAGCTTTCTTT | CSAYRAGTEAFF
NA | NA | TRBJ2-1 | TRBV14 | TGTGCCAGCAGCATATCAGGACTCGAGCAGTTCTTC | CASSISGLEQFF
TRBD2 | NA | TRBJ2-2 | TRBV6-2/TRBV6-3 | TGTGCCAGCAGACACGGGACTAGAGGAACCGGGGAGCTGTTTTTT | CASRHGTRGTGELFF
NA | NA | TRBJ1-1 | TRBV7-9 | TGTGCCAGCAGCTTGCCGGGGATCTTGAACACTGAAGCTTTCTTT | CASSLPGILNTEAFF
NA | NA | TRBJ2-1 | TRBV12-3/TRBV12-4 | TGTGCCAGCAGGGTCCAGGTTTTCGGTGAGCAGTTCTTC | CASRVQVFGEQFF
NA | NA | TRBJ1-3 | TRBV12-3/TRBV12-4 | TGTGCCAGCAGTCCGAAGTACTCTGGAAACACCATATATTTT | CASSPKYSGNTIYF
TRBD2 | many | TRBJ2-1 | TRBV6-6 | TGTGCCAGCAGTTCCCTAGCGGGTCACCTCGGTGAGCAGTTCTTC | CASSSLAGHLGEQFF
TRBD1 | NA | TRBJ1-5 | TRBV27 | TGTGCCGGCAGTCCCTGGGACAGGACTCAGCCCCAGCATTTT | CAGSPWDRTQPQHF
TRBD1 | NA | TRBJ2-6 | TRBV12-3/TRBV12-4 | TGTGCCAGCAGTCCACCGACAGGGTCGGGGGCCAACGTCCTGACTTTC | CASSPPTGSGANVLTF
NA | NA | TRBJ2-2 | TRBV20-1 | TGCAGTGCTGGCTGGGCCAGGGGTCTCACCGGGGAGCTGTTTTTT | CSAGWARGLTGELFF
TRBD2 | NA | TRBJ2-1 | TRBV3-1 | TGTGCCAGCAGCCCCCGGACTAGCGGGAGTAGGAATGAGCAGTTCTTC | CASSPRTSGSRNEQFF
NA | NA | TRBJ1-6 | TRBV3-1 | TGTGCCAGCAGCCCTGTCGGGGGAACGAATTCACCCCTCCACTTT | CASSPVGGTNSPLHF
NA | few | TRBJ1-2 | TRBV29-1 | TGCAGCGTTGCCCAGACATCCTTCGGCTATGGCTACACCTTC | CSVAQTSFGYGYTF
NA | once | TRBJ1-2 | TRBV30 | TGTGCCTGGAGTCTCCTCCGGGGCTACACCTTC | CAWSLLRGYTF
TRBD1 | few | TRBJ1-5 | TRBV2 | TGTGCCAGCAGTGGGGACAGGGGCAATCAGCCCCAGCATTTT | CASSGDRGNQPQHF
NA | few | TRBJ2-5 | TRBV7-8 | TGTGCCAGCAGCAGATGGGGTTCCCAAGAGACCCAGTACTTC | CASSRWGSQETQYF
TRBD2 | many | TRBJ2-1 | TRBV4-1 | TGCGCCAGCAGGGGATGGGGGACTAGCGGGAGACTAGAGTACAATGAGCAGTTCTTC | CASRGWGTSGRLEYNEQFF
TRBD2 | many | TRBJ2-1 | TRBV5-1 | TGCGCCACCTCTACTAGCGGGGCTAACAATGAGCAGTTCTTC | CATSTSGANNEQFF
TRBD1 | NA | TRBJ1-1 | TRBV5-1 | TGCGCCAGCAGCTCGGGGACAGTGGGGGGCACTGAAGCTTTCTTT | CASSSGTVGGTEAFF
NA | NA | TRBJ2-5 | TRBV20-1 | TGCAGTGCTAGAGCGGTTATGTACCAAGAGACCCAGTACTTC | CSARAVMYQETQYF
TRBD1 | NA | TRBJ1-2 | TRBV28 | TGTGCCAGCAGGGCCGGGGACAGGGCTAACCTACTCTATGGCTACACCTTC | CASRAGDRANLLYGYTF
NA | NA | TRBJ2-2 | TRBV20-1 | TGCAGTGCTAGAGATCGGCAGGGATACACCGGGGAGCTGTTTTTT | CSARDRQGYTGELFF
TRBD1 | NA | TRBJ1-4 | TRBV27 | TGTGCCAGCAGTCCCCGGACAGGGAGGGAAAAACTGTTTTTT | CASSPRTGREKLFF
NA | NA | TRBJ2-3 | TRBV24-1 | TGTGCCACCAGTGATTCCGTTGACTTAGCTGATACGCAGTATTTT | CATSDSVDLADTQYF
NA | few | TRBJ1-1 | TRBV5-1 | TGCGCCAGCGCAAGTGGGGGCACGCTGAACACTGAAGCTTTCTTT | CASASGGTLNTEAFF
NA | NA | TRBJ2-1 | TRBV24-1 | TGCGCCACCAGTGATTACACGCAGAGGAATGAGCAGTTCTTC | CATSDYTQRNEQFF
NA | NA | TRBJ2-7 | TRBV21-1 | TGTGCCAGCAGCCCGACTTTCCGGCGCTCCTACAATGAGCAGTACTTC | CASSPTFRRSYNEQYF
NA | NA | TRBJ2-7 | TRBV7-9 | TGTGCCAGTCACACCGCCGGGCGAGGCTACGAGCAGTACTTC | CASHTAGRGYEQYF
NA | NA | TRBJ1-2 | TRBV3-1 | TGTGCCAGCAGCCCACAGGCGGGGGCGTCACGAGGCTACACCTTC | CASSPQAGASRGYTF
TRBD2 | NA | TRBJ2-5 | TRBV6-5 | TGTGTCAGCAGTCTCACTAGCGGGGGGTACAATGAGCAGTACTTC | CVSSLTSGGYNEQYF